This TCR beta chain came from a study of shared clonotypes between healthy human individuals. Notes on the study in general: At large depth, rarefaction still showed sorted-subset sequencing to be incomplete.

V shed 2 bases, J shed 4 bases, and the junction held 5 bases outside the gene matches. The CDR3 runs to 15 residues. CDR1 and CDR2 (germline): MNHNY, SVGAGI (reference sequence). TCRdb keeps only in-frame clones here, not all; method: immunoSEQ multiplex PCR. The data contain around 650,000 clones, approximately 96% of them singletons. Naive CD8 cells lacked CD45RO, underwent positive selection for CCR7 and left out terminally differentiated effector memory CD45RA+ cells. With respect to this clone: Its specificity is not known.

The sequencing input was naive CD8+ T cells sorted from blood. The chain recombines TRBV6-6 with TRBJ2-1, with TRBD1 identical over 7 bases. This receptor was obtained from a young woman in good health. The CDR3 loop is CASSYERQGYNEQFF. CDR3 DNA: TGTGCCAGCAGTTACGAGAGACAGGGATACAATGAGCAGTTCTTC.